The 26 T cell receptor beta chains presented below share a single source sample, sequenced in a study of metastatic and nonmetastatic thyroid tumors. From the PCR reads, TCRdb re-called clones with MiXCR. In the table there are more than 15,000 clones, 34% of which are singletons. Ahead of thyroid surgery, no patient had received treatment of any kind. The sample consisted of tumor tissue. The receptors come from a female donor with papillary thyroid cancer or a benign thyroid nodule (not recorded which). Some clones in this sample may be carry-over from other donors' samples.

The chain links TRBV20-1 to TRBJ2-7; 7 bases are shared with TRBD1. CDR1 is DFQATT and CDR2 is SNEGSKA in the germline V gene (reference sequence). After removal of 6 bases from V and 3 bases from J, the junction contained 5 bases not matched to a gene. This CDR3 contains 12 residues. The CDR3 nucleotides read TGCAGTGCCATAGGGGACAGCTACGAGCAGTACTTC. It specifies CSAIGDSYEQYF.

The CDR3 bases are TGCAGTGCTGGGACACCCGCTCAGACAGGGGCCTTCTCCTACGAGCAGTACTTC. Residues: CSAGTPAQTGAFSYEQYF. V usage is TRBV20-1 and J usage is TRBJ2-7; 8 bases are shared with TRBD1. Germline values: CDR1 DFQATT, CDR2 SNEGSKA (reference sequence). The CDR3 loop spans 18 amino acids. Trimming removed 5 bases from V and 0 bases from J; junction bases left unmatched: 18.

The chain couples TRBV5-1 to TRBJ1-1; the match to TRBD1 covers 8 bases. Germline V lookup: CDR1 SGHRS, CDR2 YFSETQ. The CDR3 length is 15 residues. The junction had 4 bases not matched to a gene; V was cut back by 2 bases and J by 1 base. The CDR3 protein is CASSFGRGRNTEAFF. The CDR3, as DNA: TGCGCCAGCAGCTTCGGCAGGGGGCGGAACACTGAAGCTTTCTTT.

This rearrangement joins TRBV5-1 to TRBJ1-2; D not resolved. Trimming removed 5 bases from V and 2 bases from J, with 10 bases in between. There are 13 residues in the CDR3. In germline, CDR1 is SGHRS, CDR2 YFSETQ. Here the CDR3 reads CASRDRTNYGYTF. In DNA, the CDR3 is TGCGCCAGCAGGGATCGGACCAACTATGGCTACACCTTC.

This clone is categorized as medium-sized. The rearrangement joins TRBV2 to TRBJ2-5, with 7 bases that match TRBD2. In germline, CDR1 is SNHLY, CDR2 FYNNEI. With 0 bases clipped from V and 4 bases from J, the junction kept 2 bases outside the gene matches. This CDR3 region has 14 residues. The CDR3 loop is CASSEAGGGETQYF. CDR3 sequence (DNA): TGTGCCAGCAGTGAAGCGGGCGGGGGAGAGACCCAGTACTTC.

The chain has TRBV4-1 and TRBJ2-7; 8 nucleotides agree with TRBD2. V shed 4 bases, J shed 2 bases, and the junction held 7 bases outside the gene matches. This CDR3 spans 15 amino acids. Germline V gene lookup returns CDR1 MGHRA and CDR2 YSYEKL. The CDR3 DNA follows: TGCGCCAGCAGCCCATCCAGCGGGGGAGCCTACGAGCAGTACTTC. It specifies CASSPSSGGAYEQYF.

This clone was detected many times. J is TRBJ2-5 and V is TRBV27, with D possibly being TRBD1 (6 bases). CDR3 length: 14 residues. The V and J ends lost 5 bases and 4 bases respectively, with 14 bases between them. Germline loops: CDR1 MNHEY, CDR2 SMNVEV (reference sequence). CDR3 nucleotides: TGTGCCAGCAGTCCCCGGGCAGGGGCAGAGACCCAGTACTTC. This codes for CASSPRAGAETQYF.

This clone was seen a handful of times. The chain is built from TRBV6-1 and TRBJ2-7; possibly TRBD1 or TRBD2 for D (6 bases each). V dropped 5 bases and J dropped 1 base, with 15 bases sitting between them. Germline CDR1 MNHNS, CDR2 SASEGT. The CDR3 covers 15 residues. The CDR3 reads CASSFGGGSSYEQYF. The CDR3 DNA follows: TGTGCCAGCAGTTTCGGAGGGGGATCTTCCTACGAGCAGTACTTC.

This chain joins TRBV19 and TRBJ1-3, with D unresolved. The CDR3 is 14 residues long. Germline V gene data show CDR1 as LNHDA and CDR2 as SQIVND (reference sequence). The V and J ends lost 7 bases and 4 bases respectively, with 14 bases between them. Here the CDR3 DNA reads TGTGCCAGTAAACACCGCCGGTCGGGAAACACCATATATTTT. It codes for CASKHRRSGNTIYF.

As regards this clone: The sample has other DNA sequences that encode this CDR3 too. The J gene is TRBJ1-1, the V gene TRBV14, with D hard to call. CDR3 size: 14 residues. CDR1 is SGHDN, CDR2 FVKESK, per germline. Trimming took off 10 bases at V and 0 bases at J, with 15 bases between the two ends. The CDR3 protein is CATRPPVMNTEAFF. The CDR3 DNA sequence: TGTGCCACCAGACCACCTGTGATGAACACTGAAGCTTTCTTT.

The sample holds one count of this clone. The chain has TRBV18 and TRBJ1-1, with unresolved D. The V gene's germline CDR1 is KGHSH and CDR2 LQKENI. Trimming took 2 bases from V and 0 from J, leaving 13 bases between them. The CDR3 extends over 16 amino acids. The CDR3 DNA is TGTGCCAGCTCACCAGGCAGCTCCGTTGTGAACACTGAAGCTTTCTTT. Translated, it gives CASSPGSSVVNTEAFF.

Written as DNA, the CDR3 is TGTGCCAGCAGTTCAAGCTTAGGGGTCAGTTATTCACCCCTCCACTTT. Protein product: CASSSSLGVSYSPLHF. The chain uses TRBV27 and TRBJ1-6, with D possibly matching TRBD1 (5 bases). Trimming removed 4 bases from V and 8 bases from J, with 18 bases in between. The CDR3 is made up of 16 amino acids. Germline V gives CDR1 MNHEY, CDR2 SMNVEV (reference sequence).

The sample holds many counts of this clone. The V call is TRBV7-3, the J call TRBJ2-3, with a weak D call TRBD2 (6 bases). V gave up 4 bases and J gave up 5 bases, with 13 bases separating them. This CDR3 is built from 14 residues. Per germline, CDR1 SGHTA and CDR2 FQGTGA. CDR3 sequence (DNA): TGTGCCAGCAGCTCCCGGGGGATCGGAGATACGCAGTATTTT. Residues: CASSSRGIGDTQYF.

This clone appeared many times. The chain uses TRBV3-1 and TRBJ1-5, with no clear D. The CDR3 loop spans 16 amino acids. Germline V gene data show CDR1 as LGHDT and CDR2 as YNNKEL (reference sequence). V was cut by 0 bases and J by 1 base, with 10 bases left in between. The CDR3 region has the DNA TGTGCCAGCAGCCAAGACGAGGGAAGGAGCAATCAGCCCCAGCATTTT. Translating it yields CASSQDEGRSNQPQHF.

This clone was seen at least ten times. The chain carries TRBV12-1 and TRBJ2-7; TRBD2, the table's D call, was not compared with the DNA. TRBV12-1 corresponds to a pseudogene. The CDR3 runs 16 residues. This chain's CDR3 is CASSFLGLAGAYEQYF. The CDR3 DNA follows: TGTGCCAGCAGCTTCCTGGGACTAGCGGGCGCCTACGAGCAGTACTTC.

The chain has TRBV27 and TRBJ1-1; tentative D call: TRBD1 (6 bases). Germline CDR1 MNHEY, CDR2 SMNVEV (reference sequence). The CDR3 runs 14 residues. Trimming took 6 bases from V and 6 from J, leaving 17 bases between them. The CDR3 nucleotides read TGTGCCAGCAGCAAAAACAGGGTTGAGTCTGAAGCTTTCTTT. It is translated as CASSKNRVESEAFF.

Ten or more counts support this clone. The CDR3 protein is CASIYSRTVNYGYTF. For the CDR3, the DNA is TGTGCCAGCATCTACTCCCGGACGGTTAACTATGGCTACACCTTC. The J gene is TRBJ1-2, the V gene TRBV5-6, with D hard to call. In germline, CDR1 is SGHDT, CDR2 YYEEEE. The CDR3 contains 15 residues. The V gene lost 6 bases and the J gene lost 1 base, with 16 bases spanning the gap. The full variable domain, rest sourced from reference TRBV5-6 and TRBJ1-2, is DAGVTQSPTHLIKTRGQQVTLRCSPKSGHDTVSWYQQALGQGPQFIFQYYEEEERQRGNFPDRFSGHQFPNYSSELNVNALLLGDSALYLCASIYSRTVNYGYTFGSGTRLTVV.

The CDR3 region is CASSEPGVDQPQHF. The CDR3 coding sequence is TGTGCCAGCAGCGAACCAGGGGTAGATCAGCCCCAGCATTTT. The chain has TRBV9 and TRBJ1-5, with D possibly TRBD1 on 6 matching bases. The CDR3 has 14 amino acids. V was shortened by 3 bases and J by 5 bases, with 12 bases between the two germline ends. Germline V lookup: CDR1 SGDLS, CDR2 YYNGEE.

The table lists this clone with a few counts. The J gene is TRBJ1-4, the V gene TRBV15, with a tentative D call TRBD1 (6 bases). CDR3 length: 15 amino acids. The V gene lost 5 bases and the J gene lost 0 bases, with 10 bases spanning the gap. Germline CDR1 is LNHNV and CDR2 is YYDKDF (reference sequence). CDR3: CATSRTATTNEKLFF. CDR3 sequence (DNA): TGTGCCACCAGCCGGACAGCTACAACTAATGAAAAACTGTTTTTT.

The V call is TRBV20-1, the J call TRBJ2-3; possible D gene TRBD2, 5 bases. V lost 0 bases and J 13 bases, leaving 11 bases between the germline ends. The germline V gene has CDR1 DFQATT and CDR2 SNEGSKA (reference sequence). CDR3 length equals 11 residues. In DNA form, the CDR3 reads TGCAGTGCTAGAGACGCCGGGGTTGAGTATTTT. Translation: CSARDAGVEYF.

The gene calls are TRBV12-3 or TRBV12-4 and TRBJ1-2, with D unresolved. Trimming took off 4 bases at V and 4 bases at J, with 7 bases between the two ends. This CDR3 is built from 12 residues. The CDR3 bases are TGTGCCAGCAGTTCCAAAATCTATGGCTACACCTTC. Translating gives CASSSKIYGYTF.

V gene TRBV3-1 combines with J gene TRBJ1-6; D gene ambiguous. V was pared by 2 bases and J by 4 bases, with 3 bases between. CDR3 length: 13 amino acids. CDR1 and CDR2 from the germline V gene are LGHDT and YNNKEL (reference sequence). The CDR3 reads CASSQTYNSPLHF. The CDR3 DNA follows: TGTGCCAGCAGCCAAACTTATAATTCACCCCTCCACTTT. Together with reference TRBV3-1 and TRBJ1-6, the CDR3 gives the full variable domain: DTAVSQTPKYLVTQMGNDKSIKCEQNLGHDTMYWYKQDSKKFLKIMFSYNNKELIINETVPNRFSPKSPDKAHLNLHINSLELGDSAVYFCASSQTYNSPLHFGNGTRLTVT.

By its share, this clone is medium-sized. The chain has TRBV6-1 and TRBJ1-2; tentatively, D is TRBD1 (6 bases). Germline CDR1 reads MNHNS; CDR2 reads SASEGT. There are 16 residues in the CDR3. V was clipped by 8 bases and J by 0 bases, with 19 bases between them. CDR3 nucleotides: TGTGCCAGCCTGGTAAGGGGGGAGTCAACTAACTATGGCTACACCTTC. Protein sequence: CASLVRGESTNYGYTF.

The chain's CDR3 is CASRERWGQTGEQYF. The DNA of the CDR3 is TGTGCCAGCAGAGAAAGGTGGGGACAGACTGGCGAGCAGTACTTC. The chain combines TRBV6-1 with TRBJ2-7, with 7 bases that match TRBD1. J lost 6 bases, V lost 6 bases, and 14 bases had no gene match. Germline lookup yields CDR1 MNHNS and CDR2 SASEGT. CDR3 size: 15 residues.

The CDR3 region is CSARKPMGGGYTF. CDR3 nucleotide sequence: TGCAGTGCTAGGAAGCCCATGGGAGGTGGCTACACCTTC. J is TRBJ1-2 and V is TRBV20-1; D gene uncertain. Germline CDR1 is DFQATT and CDR2 is SNEGSKA (reference sequence). CDR3 size: 13 residues. The V and J ends lost 3 bases and 7 bases respectively, with 15 bases between them.

The chain links TRBV5-5 to TRBJ1-3; no definite D call. Trimming pared 4 bases from V and 4 bases from J, leaving 9 bases between. The CDR3 loop spans 13 amino acids. CDR1 SGHKS and CDR2 YYEKEE come from the germline V gene (reference sequence). CDR3: CASSVGLGNTIYF. The DNA for the CDR3 is TGTGCCAGCAGCGTCGGACTCGGAAACACCATATATTTT. The whole variable domain, filled in from reference TRBV5-5 and TRBJ1-3, reads DAGVTQSPTHLIKTRGQQVTLRCSPISGHKSVSWYQQVLGQGPQFIFQYYEKEERGRGNFPDRFSARQFPNYSSELNVNALLLGDSALYLCASSVGLGNTIYFGEGSWLTVV.